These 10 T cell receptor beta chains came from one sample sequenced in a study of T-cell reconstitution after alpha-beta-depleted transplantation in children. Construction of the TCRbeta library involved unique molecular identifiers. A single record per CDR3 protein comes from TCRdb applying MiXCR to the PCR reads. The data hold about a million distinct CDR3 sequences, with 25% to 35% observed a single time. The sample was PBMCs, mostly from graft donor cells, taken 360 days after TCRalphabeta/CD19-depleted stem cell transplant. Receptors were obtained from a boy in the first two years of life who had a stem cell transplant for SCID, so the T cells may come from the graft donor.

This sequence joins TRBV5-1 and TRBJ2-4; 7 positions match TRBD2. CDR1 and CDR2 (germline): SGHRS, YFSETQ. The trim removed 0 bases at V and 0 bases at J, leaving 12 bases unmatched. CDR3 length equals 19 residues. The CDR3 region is CASSLDGTTFSLAKNIQYF. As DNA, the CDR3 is TGCGCCAGCAGCTTGGATGGGACTACCTTTAGCCTAGCCAAAAACATTCAGTACTTC.

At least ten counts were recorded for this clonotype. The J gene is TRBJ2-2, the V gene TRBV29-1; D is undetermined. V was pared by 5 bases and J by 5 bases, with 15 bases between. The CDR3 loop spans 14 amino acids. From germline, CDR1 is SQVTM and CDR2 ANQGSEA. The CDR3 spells CSVLRIGRTGELFF. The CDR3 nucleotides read TGCAGCGTTCTAAGGATAGGAAGAACCGGGGAGCTGTTTTTT.

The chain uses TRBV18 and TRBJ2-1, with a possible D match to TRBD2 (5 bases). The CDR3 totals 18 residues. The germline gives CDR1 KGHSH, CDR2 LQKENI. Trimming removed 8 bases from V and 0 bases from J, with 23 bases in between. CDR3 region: CASETRRLAASSYNEQFF. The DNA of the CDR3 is TGTGCCAGCGAGACGAGGCGGCTAGCCGCTAGCTCCTACAATGAGCAGTTCTTC. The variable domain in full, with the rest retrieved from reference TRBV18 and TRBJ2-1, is NAGVMQNPRHLVRRRGQEARLRCSPMKGHSHVYWYRQLPEEGLKFMVYLQKENIIDESGMPKERFSAEFPKEGPSILRIQQVVRGDSAAYFCASETRRLAASSYNEQFFGPGTRLTVL.

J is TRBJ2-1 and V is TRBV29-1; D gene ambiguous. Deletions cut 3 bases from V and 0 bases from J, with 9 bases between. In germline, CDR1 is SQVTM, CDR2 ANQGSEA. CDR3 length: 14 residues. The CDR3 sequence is CSVEHSSSYNEQFF. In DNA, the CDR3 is TGCAGCGTTGAGCACAGCAGCTCCTACAATGAGCAGTTCTTC.

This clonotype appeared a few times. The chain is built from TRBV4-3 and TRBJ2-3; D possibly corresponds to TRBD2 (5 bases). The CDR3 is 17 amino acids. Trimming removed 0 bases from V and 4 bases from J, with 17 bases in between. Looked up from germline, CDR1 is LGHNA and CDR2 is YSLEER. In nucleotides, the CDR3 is TGCGCCAGCAGCCAAGATATTTGGTTCGGGATAGCAGATACGCAGTATTTT. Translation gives CASSQDIWFGIADTQYF.

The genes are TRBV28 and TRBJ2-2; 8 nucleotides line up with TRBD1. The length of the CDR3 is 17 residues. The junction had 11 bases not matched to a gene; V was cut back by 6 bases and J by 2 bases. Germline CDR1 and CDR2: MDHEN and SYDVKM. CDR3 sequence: CASRPTGDPFNTGELFF. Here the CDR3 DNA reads TGTGCCAGCAGACCGACAGGGGACCCCTTTAACACCGGGGAGCTGTTTTTT.

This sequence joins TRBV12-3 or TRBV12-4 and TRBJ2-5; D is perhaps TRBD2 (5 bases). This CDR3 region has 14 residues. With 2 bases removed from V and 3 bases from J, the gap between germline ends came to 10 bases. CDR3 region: CASSLRGFEETQYF. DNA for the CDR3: TGTGCCAGCAGTTTACGAGGGTTCGAAGAGACCCAGTACTTC.

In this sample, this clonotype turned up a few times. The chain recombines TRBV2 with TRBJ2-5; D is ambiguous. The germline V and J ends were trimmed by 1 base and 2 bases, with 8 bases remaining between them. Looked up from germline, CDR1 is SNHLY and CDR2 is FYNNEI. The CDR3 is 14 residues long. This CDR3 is CASSEERTQETQYF. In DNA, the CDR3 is TGTGCCAGCAGTGAAGAGAGGACGCAAGAGACCCAGTACTTC.

CDR3 in DNA: TGTGCCAGTCTACGGACGGGGTGGACGAGGGAGACCCAGTACTTC. Amino acids: CASLRTGWTRETQYF. This chain joins TRBV28 and TRBJ2-5; D possibly corresponds to TRBD2 (5 bases). This CDR3 is 15 amino acids long. Germline V gene data show CDR1 as MDHEN and CDR2 as SYDVKM. V lost 9 bases, J lost 5 bases, and 22 bases lay in between.

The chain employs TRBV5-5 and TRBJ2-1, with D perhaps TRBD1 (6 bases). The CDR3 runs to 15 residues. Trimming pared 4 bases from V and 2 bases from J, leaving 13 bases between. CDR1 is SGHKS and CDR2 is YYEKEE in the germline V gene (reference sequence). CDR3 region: CASSPGTIPYNEQFF. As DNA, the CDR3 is TGTGCCAGCAGCCCGGGGACAATCCCCTACAATGAGCAGTTCTTC.